Reported below is one TCR beta chain. Its antigen is not known. This entry is derived from a study of T cell responses to AZD1222 COVID-19 vaccine. The table came from immunoSEQ multiplex PCR; TCRdb's copy has only in-frame clones and leaves some out. Of 140,000 to 150,000 clones in the sample, 82% are singletons; the top ten hold about 4%. The germline V and J ends were trimmed by 5 bases and 0 bases, with 11 bases remaining between them. This CDR3 has 15 residues. CDR1 is LGHDT and CDR2 is YNNKEL in the germline V gene (reference sequence). The study's findings and limits: The study found Spike-specific TCR breadth and depth rose after two AZD1222 doses. At 160-218 and 743-854, vaccine-associated CD4 TCRs were dominant, and they spanned spike. At baseline, seropositivity was found in only a handful of AZD1222 recipients. Females outnumbered males among donors, who were mostly white British; clonal diversity was possibly underestimated.

The chain has TRBV3-1 (or the pseudogene TRBV3-2) and TRBJ1-3; no clear D. The sequencing here drew on peripheral blood, taken on day 0 of MenACWY control vaccination. The sequence was collected from an adult in good health. As DNA, the CDR3 is TGTGCCAGCAGCTCTCGACAACTCTCTGGAAACACCATATATTTT. This codes for CASSSRQLSGNTIYF.